This TCR beta chain was sequenced during a study of blood T cell repertoires in COVID-19. TCRdb's copy holds only in-frame clones and misses some; the assay was immunoSEQ multiplex PCR. The sample shows some 200,000 clones, just under 85% of them seen only once. Deletions cut 5 bases from V and 8 bases from J, with 16 bases between. CDR3 size: 14 residues. The germline V gene has CDR1 MDHEN and CDR2 SYDVKM. The chain combines TRBV28 with TRBJ2-1; D is perhaps TRBD2 (6 bases). The receptor was derived from a woman between 50 and 59 years old with active or convalescent COVID-19. Material: peripheral blood. CDR3 protein: CASSAPGAGHEQFF. As DNA, the CDR3 is TGTGCCAGCAGTGCCCCGGGTGCGGGGCATGAGCAGTTCTTC.